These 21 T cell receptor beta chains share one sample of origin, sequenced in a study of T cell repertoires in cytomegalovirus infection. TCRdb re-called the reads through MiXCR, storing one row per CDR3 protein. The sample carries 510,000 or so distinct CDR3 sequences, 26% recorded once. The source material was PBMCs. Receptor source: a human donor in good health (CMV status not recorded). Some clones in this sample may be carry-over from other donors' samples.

Here the CDR3 reads CASSQRGQGRTFF. The CDR3 coding sequence is TGTGCCAGCAGCCAAAGGGGACAGGGACGTACTTTCTTT. This rearrangement joins TRBV3-1 to TRBJ1-1; 9 nucleotides line up with TRBD1. The CDR3 sequence is 13 residues long. CDR1 is LGHDT and CDR2 is YNNKEL in the germline V gene (reference sequence). V shed 2 bases, J shed 12 bases, and the junction held 7 bases outside the gene matches.

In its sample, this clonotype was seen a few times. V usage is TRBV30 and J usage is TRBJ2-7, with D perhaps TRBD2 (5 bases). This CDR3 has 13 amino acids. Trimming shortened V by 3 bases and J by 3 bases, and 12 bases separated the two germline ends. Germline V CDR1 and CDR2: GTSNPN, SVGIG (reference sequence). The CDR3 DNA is TGTGCCTGGAGCGAGGGAACTGGCTACGAGCAGTACTTC. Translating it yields CAWSEGTGYEQYF.

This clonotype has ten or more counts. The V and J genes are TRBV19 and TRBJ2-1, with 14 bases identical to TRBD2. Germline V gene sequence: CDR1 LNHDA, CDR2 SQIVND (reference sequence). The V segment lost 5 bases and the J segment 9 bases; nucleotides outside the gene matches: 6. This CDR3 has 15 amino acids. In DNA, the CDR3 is TGTGCCAGTAGTCCGGGACTAGCGGGAGCGGGTGAGCAGTTCTTC. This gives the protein CASSPGLAGAGEQFF.

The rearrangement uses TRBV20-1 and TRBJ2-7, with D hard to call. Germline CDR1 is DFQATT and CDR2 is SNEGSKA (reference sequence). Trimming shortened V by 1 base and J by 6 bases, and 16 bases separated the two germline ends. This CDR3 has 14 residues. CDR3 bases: TGCAGTGCTAGAGGTCACTCCGGCAGCCCCGAGCAGTACTTC. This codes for CSARGHSGSPEQYF.

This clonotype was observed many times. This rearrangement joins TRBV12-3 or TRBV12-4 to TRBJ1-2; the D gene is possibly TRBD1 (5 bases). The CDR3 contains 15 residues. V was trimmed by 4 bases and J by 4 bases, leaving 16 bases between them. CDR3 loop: CASSSRDRSLYGYTF. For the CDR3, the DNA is TGTGCCAGCAGTTCCCGGGACCGAAGCCTCTATGGCTACACCTTC.

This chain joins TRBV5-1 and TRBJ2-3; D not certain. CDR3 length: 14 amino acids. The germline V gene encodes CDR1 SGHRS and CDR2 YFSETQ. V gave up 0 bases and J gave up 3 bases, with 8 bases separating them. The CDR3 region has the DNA TGCGCCAGCAGCTTGGAGACGGTGACAGATACGCAGTATTTT. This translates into CASSLETVTDTQYF.

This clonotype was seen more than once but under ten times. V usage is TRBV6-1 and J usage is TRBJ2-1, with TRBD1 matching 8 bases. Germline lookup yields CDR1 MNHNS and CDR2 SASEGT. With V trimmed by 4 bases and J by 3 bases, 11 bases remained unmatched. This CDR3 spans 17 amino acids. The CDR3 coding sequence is TGTGCCAGCAGTGTCTCGAGGGGACAGGTAATCTACAATGAGCAGTTCTTC. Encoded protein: CASSVSRGQVIYNEQFF.

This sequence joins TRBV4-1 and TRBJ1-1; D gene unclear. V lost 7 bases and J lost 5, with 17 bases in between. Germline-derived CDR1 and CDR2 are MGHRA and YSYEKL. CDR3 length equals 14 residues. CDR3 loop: CASKPGSFGTEAFF. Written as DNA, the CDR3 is TGCGCCAGCAAGCCTGGGTCCTTTGGGACTGAAGCTTTCTTT.

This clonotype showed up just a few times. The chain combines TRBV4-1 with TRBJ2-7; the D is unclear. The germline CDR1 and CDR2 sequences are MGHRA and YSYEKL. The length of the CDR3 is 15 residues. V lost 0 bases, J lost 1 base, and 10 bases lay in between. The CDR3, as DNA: TGCGCCAGCAGCCAAGATCCAAATCAATCCTACGAGCAGTACTTC. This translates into CASSQDPNQSYEQYF.

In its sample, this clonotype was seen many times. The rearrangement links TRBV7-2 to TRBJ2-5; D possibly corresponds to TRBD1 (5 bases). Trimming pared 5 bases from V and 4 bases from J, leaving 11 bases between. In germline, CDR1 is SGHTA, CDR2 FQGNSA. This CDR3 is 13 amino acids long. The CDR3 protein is CASSPRQGETQYF. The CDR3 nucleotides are TGTGCCAGCAGCCCCCGTCAGGGAGAGACCCAGTACTTC. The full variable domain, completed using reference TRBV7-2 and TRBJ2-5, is GAGVSQSPSNKVTEKGKDVELRCDPISGHTALYWYRQSLGQGLEFLIYFQGNSAPDKSGLPSDRFSAERTGGSVSTLTIQRTQQEDSAVYLCASSPRQGETQYFGPGTRLLVL.

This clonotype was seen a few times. The CDR3 spells CASSSIYRDGLLEQYF. The CDR3 DNA reads TGTGCCAGCAGCTCGATCTACAGGGACGGACTCTTAGAGCAGTACTTC. The chain is built from TRBV7-9 and TRBJ2-7; TRBD1 might be the D (6 bases). Germline V gives CDR1 SEHNR, CDR2 FQNEAQ (reference sequence). V was shortened by 4 bases and J by 7 bases, with 23 bases between the two germline ends. The CDR3 is 16 residues long.

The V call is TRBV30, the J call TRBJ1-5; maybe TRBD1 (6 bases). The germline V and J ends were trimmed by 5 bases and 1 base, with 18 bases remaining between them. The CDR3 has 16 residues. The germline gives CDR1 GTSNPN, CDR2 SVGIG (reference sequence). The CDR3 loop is CAWSLETGRSNQPQHF. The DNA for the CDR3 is TGTGCCTGGTCGTTAGAGACAGGTCGAAGCAATCAGCCCCAGCATTTT.

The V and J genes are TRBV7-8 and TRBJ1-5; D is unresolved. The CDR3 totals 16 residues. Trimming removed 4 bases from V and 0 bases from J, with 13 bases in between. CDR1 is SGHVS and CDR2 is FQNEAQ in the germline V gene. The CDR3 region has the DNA TGTGCCAGCAGCTCCAACAGTATCTATAGCAATCAGCCCCAGCATTTT. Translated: CASSSNSIYSNQPQHF. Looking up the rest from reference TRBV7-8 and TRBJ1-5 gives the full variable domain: GAGVSQSPRYKVAKRGQDVALRCDPISGHVSLFWYQQALGQGPEFLTYFQNEAQLDKSGLPSDRFFAERPEGSVSTLKIQRTQQEDSAVYLCASSSNSIYSNQPQHFGDGTRLSIL.

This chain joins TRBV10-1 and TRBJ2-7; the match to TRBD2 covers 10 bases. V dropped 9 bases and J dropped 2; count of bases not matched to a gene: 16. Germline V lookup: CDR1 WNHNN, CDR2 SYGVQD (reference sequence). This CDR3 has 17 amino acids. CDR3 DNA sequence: TGCGCCAGTCCCCATCCCCCCGGGACTAGCGATACCTACGAGCAGTACGTC. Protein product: CASPHPPGTSDTYEQYV.

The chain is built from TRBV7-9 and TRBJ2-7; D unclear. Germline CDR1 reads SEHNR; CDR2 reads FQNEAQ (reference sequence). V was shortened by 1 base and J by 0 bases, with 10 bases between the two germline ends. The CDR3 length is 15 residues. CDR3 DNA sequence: TGTGCCAGCAGCTTAGGCATTCCTTCCTCCTACGAGCAGTACGTC. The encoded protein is CASSLGIPSSYEQYV.

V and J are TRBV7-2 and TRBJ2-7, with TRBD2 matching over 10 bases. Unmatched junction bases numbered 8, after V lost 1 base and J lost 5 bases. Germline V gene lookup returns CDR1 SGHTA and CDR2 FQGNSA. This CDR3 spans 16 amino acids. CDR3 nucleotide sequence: TGTGCCAGCAGCTTAGGGTTAGCGGGAGGTCTCGACGAGCAGTACTTC. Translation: CASSLGLAGGLDEQYF.

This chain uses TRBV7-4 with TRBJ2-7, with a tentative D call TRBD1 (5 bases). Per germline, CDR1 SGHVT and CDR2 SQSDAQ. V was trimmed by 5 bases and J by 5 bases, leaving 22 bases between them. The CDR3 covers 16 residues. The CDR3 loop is CASSARSAGIPHEQYF. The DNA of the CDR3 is TGTGCCAGCAGCGCCAGATCTGCAGGGATTCCTCACGAGCAGTACTTC.

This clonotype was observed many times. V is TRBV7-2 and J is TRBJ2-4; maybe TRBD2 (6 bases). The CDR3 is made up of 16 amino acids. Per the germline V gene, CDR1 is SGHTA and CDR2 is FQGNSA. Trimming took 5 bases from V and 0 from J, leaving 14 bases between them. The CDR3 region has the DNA TGTGCCAGCAGCGGCCCCCGGGGACTAGCCAAAAACATTCAGTACTTC. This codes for CASSGPRGLAKNIQYF. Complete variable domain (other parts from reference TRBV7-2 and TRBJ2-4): GAGVSQSPSNKVTEKGKDVELRCDPISGHTALYWYRQSLGQGLEFLIYFQGNSAPDKSGLPSDRFSAERTGGSVSTLTIQRTQQEDSAVYLCASSGPRGLAKNIQYFGAGTRLSVL.

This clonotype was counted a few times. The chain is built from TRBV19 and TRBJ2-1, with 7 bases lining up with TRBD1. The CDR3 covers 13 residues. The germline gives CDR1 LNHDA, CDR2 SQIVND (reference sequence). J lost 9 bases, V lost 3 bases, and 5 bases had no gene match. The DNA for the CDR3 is TGTGCCAGTAGTATCAAGGGGGCCGCTGAGCAGTTCTTC. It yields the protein CASSIKGAAEQFF.

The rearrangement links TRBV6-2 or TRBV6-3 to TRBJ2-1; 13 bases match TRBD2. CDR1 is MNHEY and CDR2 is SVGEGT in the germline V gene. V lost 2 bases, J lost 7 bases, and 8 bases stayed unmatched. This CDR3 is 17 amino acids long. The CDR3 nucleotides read TGTGCCAGCAGTTACGGAATGACTAGCGGGAGGTCGAATGAGCAGTTCTTC. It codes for CASSYGMTSGRSNEQFF.

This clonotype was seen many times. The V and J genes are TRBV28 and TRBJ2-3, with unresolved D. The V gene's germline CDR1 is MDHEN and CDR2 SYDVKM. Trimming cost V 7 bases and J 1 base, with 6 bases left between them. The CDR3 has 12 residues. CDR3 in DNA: TGTGCCAGCATTAGCCGCACAGATACGCAGTATTTT. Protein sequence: CASISRTDTQYF.